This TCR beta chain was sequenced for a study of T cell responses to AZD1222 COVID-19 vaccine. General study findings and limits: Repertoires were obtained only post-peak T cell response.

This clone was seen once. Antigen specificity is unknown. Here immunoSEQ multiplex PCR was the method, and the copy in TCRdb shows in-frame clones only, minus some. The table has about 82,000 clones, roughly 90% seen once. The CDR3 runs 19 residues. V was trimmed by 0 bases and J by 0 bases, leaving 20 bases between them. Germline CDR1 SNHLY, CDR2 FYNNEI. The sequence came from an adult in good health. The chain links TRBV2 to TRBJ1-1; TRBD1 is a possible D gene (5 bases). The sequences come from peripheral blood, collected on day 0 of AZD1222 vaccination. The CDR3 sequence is CASSEALRVGVSMNTEAFF. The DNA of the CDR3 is TGTGCCAGCAGTGAAGCGCTTCGGGTGGGGGTAAGCATGAACACTGAAGCTTTCTTT.